The rows below give T cell receptor beta chains drawn from one sample of a study of sequential checkpoint blockade in melanoma. The method was immunoSEQ multiplex PCR; TCRdb's version includes in-frame clones alone and lacks a portion of them. The data show a few thousand clones, 35% to 40% seen once. This sample comprised tumor tissue (inferred from file names), obtained from a patient given nivolumab and ipilimumab in sequence. The receptors were gathered from a human donor with melanoma. Each CDR3 is given with its conserved first and last residue. The D gene is left open where the match is weak. Clone size is not always given. Where it is, it says once, few, many or a class for expanded clones.

>.|TRBV19|TRBJ2-1|TRBD2
TGTGCCAGTAGTTTCCGGCTAGCGGGGGGCCAGCAGTTCTTC
CASSFRLAGGQQFF
>.|TRBV18|TRBJ2-7|.
TGTGCCAGCTCACCACAGGGGGACGAGCAGTACTTC
CASSPQGDEQYF
>few|TRBV6-8|TRBJ2-3|.
TGTGCCAGCAGTCTTGGGATTGACAGGTTCACAGATACGCAGTATTTT
CASSLGIDRFTDTQYF
>few|TRBV27|TRBJ2-1|TRBD2
TGTGCCAGCAGTTCCCTCCTAGCGGGAGCCCGCAATGAGCAGTTCTTC
CASSSLLAGARNEQFF
>few|TRBV19|TRBJ2-2|.
TGTGCCAGTACTCTCAGTGTGGGGGTTACCGGGGAGCTGTTTTTT
CASTLSVGVTGELFF
>once|TRBV10-2|TRBJ2-2|.
TGCGCCAGCACCCTGGGGCGGTCGAACACCGGGGAGCTGTTTTTT
CASTLGRSNTGELFF
>few|TRBV4-1|TRBJ2-1|.
TGCGCCAGCAGCCAAGACCGGCGGCTCTACAATGAGCAGTTCTTC
CASSQDRRLYNEQFF
>medium-sized|TRBV6-8|TRBJ1-2|.
TGTGCCAGCAGCCCGATGGGACGGAACTATGGCTACACCTTC
CASSPMGRNYGYTF
>.|TRBV14|TRBJ1-1|.
TGTGCCAGCAGCCAACTGACAGGCGCGAACACTGAAGCTTTCTTT
CASSQLTGANTEAFF
>.|TRBV6-4|TRBJ2-7|.
TGTGCCAGCATGGGTGGCCACGAGCAGTACTTC
CASMGGHEQYF
>.|TRBV6-1|TRBJ2-7|TRBD1
TGTGCCAGCAGTGAAGGGACCGGGACAGGGTCATACGAGCAGTACTTC
CASSEGTGTGSYEQYF
>few|TRBV6-8|TRBJ2-3|.
TGTGCCAGCAGTGACCGGGTTTCAGGCACAGATACGCAGTATTTT
CASSDRVSGTDTQYF
>few|TRBV12-2|TRBJ2-7|.
TGTGCAAGTCGCCACTGTGTCCGACAGGCGCGCTCCTACGAGCAGTACTTC
CASRHCVRQARSYEQYF
>.|TRBV15|TRBJ2-1|TRBD1
TGTGCCACCAATCCAGGGGGCATCAGGAATGAGCAGTTCTTC
CATNPGGIRNEQFF
>few|TRBV28|TRBJ2-3|TRBD1
TGTGCCAGCAGTTTAGTAGGACAGGGGACGACAGATACGCAGTATTTT
CASSLVGQGTTDTQYF